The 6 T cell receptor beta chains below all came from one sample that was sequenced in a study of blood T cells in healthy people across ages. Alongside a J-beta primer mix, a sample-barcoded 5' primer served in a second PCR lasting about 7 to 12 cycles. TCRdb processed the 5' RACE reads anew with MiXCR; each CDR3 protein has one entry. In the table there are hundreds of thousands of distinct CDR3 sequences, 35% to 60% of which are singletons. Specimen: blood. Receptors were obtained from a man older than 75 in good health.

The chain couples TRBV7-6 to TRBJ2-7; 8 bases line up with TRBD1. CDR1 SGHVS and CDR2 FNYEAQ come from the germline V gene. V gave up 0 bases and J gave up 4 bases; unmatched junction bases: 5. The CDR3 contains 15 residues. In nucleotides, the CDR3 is TGTGCCAGCAGCTTAGCGGACAGGGAAGGTTACGAGCAGTACTTC. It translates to CASSLADREGYEQYF.

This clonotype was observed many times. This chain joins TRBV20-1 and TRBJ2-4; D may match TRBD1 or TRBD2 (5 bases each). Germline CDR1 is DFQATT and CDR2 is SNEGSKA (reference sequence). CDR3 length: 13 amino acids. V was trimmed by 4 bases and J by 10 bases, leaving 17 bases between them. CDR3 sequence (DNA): TGCAGTGCTACACAAACCGGGACCCCAATTCAGTACTTC. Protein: CSATQTGTPIQYF.

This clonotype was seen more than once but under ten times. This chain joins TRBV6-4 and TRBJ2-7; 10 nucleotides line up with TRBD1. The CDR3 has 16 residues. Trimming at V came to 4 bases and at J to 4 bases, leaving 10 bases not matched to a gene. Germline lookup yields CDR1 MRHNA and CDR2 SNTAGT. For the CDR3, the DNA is TGTGCCAGCAGTGCCGGCCGGGACAGGGGCGTTTACGAGCAGTACTTC. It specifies CASSAGRDRGVYEQYF.

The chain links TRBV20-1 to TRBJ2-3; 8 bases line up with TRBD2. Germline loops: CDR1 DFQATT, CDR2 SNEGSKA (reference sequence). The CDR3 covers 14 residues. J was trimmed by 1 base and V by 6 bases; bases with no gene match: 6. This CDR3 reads CSAPRREGTDTQYF. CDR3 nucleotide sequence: TGCAGTGCCCCTCGGCGGGAGGGCACAGATACGCAGTATTTT.

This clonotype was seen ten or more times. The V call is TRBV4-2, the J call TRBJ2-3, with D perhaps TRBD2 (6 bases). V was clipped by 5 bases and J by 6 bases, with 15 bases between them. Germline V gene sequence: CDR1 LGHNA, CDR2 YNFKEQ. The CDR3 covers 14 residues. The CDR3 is CASSYTRELDTQYF. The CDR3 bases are TGTGCCAGCAGCTATACCCGGGAGTTGGATACGCAGTATTTT.

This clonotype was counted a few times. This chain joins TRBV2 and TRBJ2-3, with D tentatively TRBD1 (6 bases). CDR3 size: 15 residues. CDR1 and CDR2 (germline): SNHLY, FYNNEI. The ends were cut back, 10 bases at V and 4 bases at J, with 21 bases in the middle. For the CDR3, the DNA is TGTGCCACCCAATCCGGAGCAGGGGTCCCAGATACGCAGTATTTT. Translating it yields CATQSGAGVPDTQYF.